These 32 T cell receptor beta chains share one sample of origin, sequenced in a study of post-analysis software for immune sequencing data. Prepared TCR beta cDNA libraries contained unique molecular identifiers. From the PCR reads, TCRdb called clonotypes with MiXCR, one entry per CDR3 protein. The data hold about 400,000 distinct CDR3 sequences, with roughly 38% observed a single time. Study findings and constraints: Comparison of patients with controls showed five TRBV segments more frequent in patients, TRBV5-6, TRBV5-1 and TRBV20-1 among them.

Their specific antigens are unknown. The sample comprised blood. These receptors were collected from a girl under 18 with multiple sclerosis.

The rearrangement joins TRBV6-1 to TRBJ2-1; 10 bases are shared with TRBD2. The CDR3 contains 15 residues. With V trimmed by 2 bases and J by 7 bases, 5 bases remained unmatched. Germline V lookup: CDR1 MNHNS, CDR2 SASEGT. CDR3 in DNA: TGTGCCAGCAGTGAAATAGCGGGGGGTGAAAATGAGCAGTTCTTC. It specifies CASSEIAGGENEQFF.

There are a few counts of this clonotype. The CDR3: CASSHSPGVAYEQYF. The CDR3 bases are TGCGCCAGCAGCCATTCCCCCGGGGTGGCCTACGAGCAGTACTTC. The chain is built from TRBV4-3 and TRBJ2-5; D is perhaps TRBD2 (5 bases). The DNA end is a closer match to TRBJ2-7, so the J assignment may be wrong. The CDR3 is made up of 15 amino acids. Germline V gene lookup returns CDR1 LGHNA and CDR2 YSLEER.

This clonotype was counted between two and nine times. V is TRBV7-8 and J is TRBJ2-5; 9 bases agree with TRBD2. V lost 6 bases, J lost 4 bases, and 12 bases stayed unmatched. The CDR3 has 16 amino acids. CDR1 is SGHVS, CDR2 FQNEAQ, per germline. The CDR3 spells CASRVGISGGRETQYF. For the CDR3, the DNA is TGTGCCAGCAGGGTAGGGATTAGCGGGGGTCGAGAGACCCAGTACTTC.

The genes are TRBV6-5 and TRBJ1-1; 9 bases line up with TRBD1. Germline CDR1 is MNHEY and CDR2 is SVGAGI. V shed 5 bases, J shed 4 bases, and the junction held 5 bases outside the gene matches. This CDR3 has 14 residues. CDR3 DNA: TGTGCCAGCAGTGCGACAGGGGGTATCACTGAAGCTTTCTTT. It translates to CASSATGGITEAFF.

This clonotype was counted a few times. The CDR3 is CSATKRGGGDTQYF. In DNA form, the CDR3 reads TGCAGTGCTACCAAACGCGGTGGTGGAGATACGCAGTATTTT. The chain uses TRBV29-1 and TRBJ2-3; D is undetermined. The CDR3 is made up of 14 amino acids. Germline V gene lookup returns CDR1 SQVTM and CDR2 ANQGSEA.

This clonotype was observed a handful of times. The rearrangement links TRBV12-3 or TRBV12-4 to TRBJ2-7, with D possibly called TRBD1 or TRBD2 (6 bases each). V lost 2 bases, J lost 7 bases, and 12 bases lay in between. The CDR3 loop spans 13 amino acids. The CDR3 protein is CASSLWGAVEQYF. The DNA of the CDR3 is TGTGCCAGCAGTTTATGGGGGGCGGTTGAGCAGTACTTC.

The chain has TRBV29-1 and TRBJ1-2, with a possible D match to TRBD1 (5 bases). CDR3 length: 13 residues. V shed 3 bases and J shed 3 bases, with 11 bases lying between them. Germline CDR1 is SQVTM and CDR2 is ANQGSEA. The CDR3 here is CSVEGGDDYGYTF. The CDR3 DNA is TGCAGCGTTGAGGGGGGGGATGACTATGGCTACACCTTC.

This clonotype was seen a few times. J is TRBJ2-7 and V is TRBV12-3 or TRBV12-4, with 12 bases aligning to TRBD2. V trimming: 3 bases; J trimming: 3 bases; junction bases outside the gene matches: 9. There are 17 residues in the CDR3. As DNA, the CDR3 is TGTGCCAGCAGTTTTTATGTCACTAGCGGGGGGATCTACGAGCAGTACTTC. It translates to CASSFYVTSGGIYEQYF.

Notes on this clonotype: No conserved phenylalanine or tryptophan is present at the end of the CDR3, so a read error is the likely explanation. The gene calls are TRBV5-4 and TRBJ2-5; 12 nucleotides agree with TRBD2. The CDR3 runs 16 residues. Per the germline V gene, CDR1 is SGHNT and CDR2 is YYREEE (reference sequence). After removal of 4 bases from V and 0 bases from J, the junction contained 4 bases not matched to a gene. For the CDR3, the DNA is TGTGCCAGCAGCCCAGGACTAGCGGGACACCAAGAGACCCAGTACGTC. It specifies CASSPGLAGHQETQYV.

This clonotype was detected ten times or more. The rearrangement joins TRBV29-1 to TRBJ2-7; TRBD2 matches 11 bases. The CDR3 loop spans 15 amino acids. V lost 0 bases to trimming and J lost 2 bases; unmatched junction nucleotides: 3. Germline values: CDR1 SQVTM, CDR2 ANQGSEA. CDR3 sequence (DNA): TGCAGCGTTGAAGAGGGACTAGCGGAGACCTACGAGCAGTACTTC. Its translation: CSVEEGLAETYEQYF.

Concerning this clonotype: A much more abundant neighbour one base away suggests this may be a read error. The chain carries TRBV4-1 and TRBJ2-7, with 7 nucleotides matching TRBD1. CDR1 is MGHRA and CDR2 is YSYEKL in the germline V gene. The CDR3 loop spans 14 amino acids. CDR3 sequence reads: CASSQDRIYYVQYF. In DNA, the CDR3 is TGCGCCAGCAGCCAGGACAGGATCTACTACGTGCAGTACTTC.

About this clonotype: A read error may produce the germline difference seen at one junction end. The chain is built from TRBV5-1 and TRBJ2-1, with 8 bases matching TRBD2. The CDR3 is made up of 14 amino acids. CDR1 is SGHRS, CDR2 YFSETQ, per germline. The CDR3 DNA sequence: TGCGCCAGCAGCCGGGGGGGAACCTACAGTGAGCAGTTCTTC. Encoded protein: CASSRGGTYSEQFF. Supplemented by reference TRBV5-1 and TRBJ2-1, the full variable domain reads KAGVTQTPRYLIKTRGQQVTLSCSPISGHRSVSWYQQTPGQGLQFLFEYFSETQRNKGNFPGRFSGRQFSNSRSEMNVSTLELGDSALYLCASSRGGTYSEQFFGPGTRLTVL.

This clonotype was counted between two and nine times. V gene TRBV27 combines with J gene TRBJ2-5, with TRBD1 as a possible D gene (5 bases). Germline CDR1 MNHEY, CDR2 SMNVEV (reference sequence). The length of the CDR3 is 15 residues. V shed 3 bases and J shed 4 bases, with 15 bases lying between them. CDR3 loop: CASSFLGDSGETQYF. In nucleotides, the CDR3 is TGTGCCAGCAGTTTCCTAGGGGATTCGGGAGAGACCCAGTACTTC.

The V gene is TRBV10-2, the J gene TRBJ1-5; D gene uncertain. Germline V CDR1 and CDR2: WSHSY, SAAADI. V was clipped by 1 base and J by 0 bases, with 7 bases between them. CDR3 length: 15 residues. For the CDR3, the DNA is TGCGCCAGCAGTGAGTTACAGCTTAGCAATCAGCCCCAGCATTTT. This gives the protein CASSELQLSNQPQHF.

This clonotype showed up just a few times. CDR3 residues: CATSRVLGNEQFF. The CDR3 bases are TGTGCCACCAGCAGAGTTCTCGGGAATGAGCAGTTCTTC. V usage is TRBV15 and J usage is TRBJ2-1; D is undetermined. V was pared by 1 base and J by 7 bases, with 8 bases between. CDR1 and CDR2 (germline): LNHNV, YYDKDF (reference sequence). The CDR3 spans 13 residues.

The V call is TRBV6-2 or TRBV6-3, the J call TRBJ2-3; D gene uncertain. This CDR3 is built from 11 residues. CDR1 MNHEY and CDR2 SVGEGT come from the germline V gene. Trimming took 8 bases from V and 5 from J, leaving 8 bases between them. As DNA, the CDR3 is TGTGCCAGCCAGGTCGGAGATACGCAGTATTTT. The encoded protein is CASQVGDTQYF.

This clonotype was counted a few times. The genes are TRBV29-1 and TRBJ2-5; no definite D call. V shed 7 bases and J shed 2 bases, with 11 bases lying between them. CDR3 length: 12 residues. Looked up from germline, CDR1 is SQVTM and CDR2 is ANQGSEA. The CDR3 loop reads CSGRISQETQYF. CDR3 in DNA: TGCAGCGGCCGCATATCGCAAGAGACCCAGTACTTC.

This clonotype has a handful of counts. This chain links TRBV14 with TRBJ2-7; maybe TRBD2 (6 bases). The CDR3 sequence is 14 residues long. Trimming cost V 4 bases and J 3 bases, with 13 bases left between them. Looked up from germline, CDR1 is SGHDN and CDR2 is FVKESK. CDR3 region: CASSPFRGDYEQYF. The DNA for the CDR3 is TGTGCCAGCAGCCCCTTTCGCGGGGACTACGAGCAGTACTTC.

The J gene is TRBJ2-1, the V gene TRBV4-3; 11 nucleotides align to TRBD2. There are 18 residues in the CDR3. The V segment lost 0 bases and the J segment 3 bases; nucleotides outside the gene matches: 7. Germline V gene lookup returns CDR1 LGHNA and CDR2 YSLEER. CDR3 residues: CASSQDTSGGPFYNEQFF. In DNA form, the CDR3 reads TGCGCCAGCAGCCAAGATACTAGCGGGGGCCCATTCTACAATGAGCAGTTCTTC.

V is TRBV9 and J is TRBJ2-7; D might be TRBD2 (6 bases). Trimming shortened V by 3 bases and J by 1 base, and 14 bases separated the two germline ends. Germline CDR1 reads SGDLS; CDR2 reads YYNGEE. The CDR3 runs to 15 residues. The chain's CDR3 is CASSASAGWSYEQYF. The CDR3 DNA follows: TGTGCCAGCAGCGCCTCGGCGGGGTGGTCCTACGAGCAGTACTTC.

In this sample, this clonotype turned up a few times. V gene TRBV12-3 or TRBV12-4 combines with J gene TRBJ1-1, with 7 bases fitting TRBD1. This CDR3 contains 13 residues. The J segment lost 9 bases and the V segment lost 5 bases, leaving 9 bases of the junction unmatched. CDR3 region: CASSPTTTGKAFF. The CDR3 DNA reads TGTGCCAGCAGTCCTACTACGACAGGGAAAGCTTTCTTT.

This rearrangement joins TRBV2 to TRBJ2-7; the match to TRBD1 covers 9 bases. V lost 6 bases and J lost 3; bases outside the gene matches: 6. The germline CDR1 and CDR2 sequences are SNHLY and FYNNEI. CDR3 length: 14 residues. CDR3 amino acids: CASSDGTGFYEQYF. Here the CDR3 DNA reads TGTGCCAGCAGCGACGGGACAGGGTTCTACGAGCAGTACTTC.

In this sample, this clonotype turned up a few times. The gene calls are TRBV10-3 and TRBJ1-2; D remains ambiguous. V was trimmed by 2 bases and J by 6 bases, leaving 10 bases between them. Germline CDR1 ENHRY, CDR2 SYGVKD. This CDR3 region has 13 residues. The CDR3 is CAISETTRDGYTF. CDR3 nucleotide sequence: TGTGCCATCAGTGAGACGACACGAGATGGCTACACCTTC.

CDR3 in DNA: TGTGCCAGCACCACCGAGGCCGAATATACGCAGTATTTT. This codes for CASTTEAEYTQYF. The V call is TRBV7-2, the J call TRBJ2-3; the D is unclear. The CDR3 is made up of 13 amino acids. Germline values: CDR1 SGHTA, CDR2 FQGNSA. V was pared by 7 bases and J by 7 bases, with 15 bases between. The whole variable domain, filled in from reference TRBV7-2 and TRBJ2-3, reads GAGVSQSPSNKVTEKGKDVELRCDPISGHTALYWYRQSLGQGLEFLIYFQGNSAPDKSGLPSDRFSAERTGGSVSTLTIQRTQQEDSAVYLCASTTEAEYTQYFGPGTRLTVL.

This clonotype was observed a handful of times. V and J are TRBV12-3 or TRBV12-4 and TRBJ2-1; D is unresolved. Between the trimmed V and J ends, which lost 4 bases and 2 bases, there was a span of 18 bases. This CDR3 has 17 amino acids. This chain's CDR3 is CASSSLRPSPTYNEQFF. The CDR3 coding sequence is TGTGCCAGCAGTTCCCTGCGGCCCAGTCCCACCTACAATGAGCAGTTCTTC.

This clonotype appeared a few times. The chain links TRBV12-3 or TRBV12-4 to TRBJ1-1; D perhaps matches TRBD1 (6 bases). V lost 5 bases and J lost 2, with 15 bases in between. The CDR3 spans 15 residues. CDR3 coding DNA: TGTGCCAGCAGTGTCGTACAGGGAGCAAACACTGAAGCTTTCTTT. Amino acid sequence: CASSVVQGANTEAFF.

The V call is TRBV6-2 or TRBV6-3, the J call TRBJ2-7, with 9 nucleotides matching TRBD1. V was clipped by 4 bases and J by 5 bases; unmatched bases: 12. CDR1 MNHEY and CDR2 SVGEGT come from the germline V gene. This CDR3 has 16 amino acids. CDR3 sequence: CASSWDRAPRNDEQYF. CDR3 nucleotide sequence: TGTGCCAGCAGTTGGGACAGGGCCCCACGGAACGACGAGCAGTACTTC.

This clonotype was detected only a few times. The gene calls are TRBV6-1 and TRBJ2-7; D possibly corresponds to TRBD2 (6 bases). This CDR3 has 15 residues. Germline CDR1 is MNHNS and CDR2 is SASEGT. V was cut by 0 bases and J by 7 bases, with 16 bases left in between. CDR3: CASSEAGQGGGEQYF. The CDR3 region has the DNA TGTGCCAGCAGTGAAGCGGGGCAGGGCGGAGGGGAGCAGTACTTC.

Regarding this clonotype: Being one base from a much bigger clone, this may be a read error. The chain has TRBV7-2 and TRBJ2-3; the D gene could be TRBD1 or TRBD2 (6 bases each). Germline V CDR1 and CDR2: SGHTA, FQGNSA. Trimming stripped 5 bases from V and 4 bases from J, with 10 bases between. The CDR3 length is 13 residues. Here the CDR3 DNA reads TGTGCCAGCAGCCCCGGGGGCGCAGATACGCAGTATTTT. The encoded protein is CASSPGGADTQYF.

The chain has TRBV7-2 and TRBJ1-5; possibly TRBD1 for D (5 bases). This CDR3 is built from 13 residues. Deletions cut 3 bases from V and 11 bases from J, with 14 bases between. Germline V gene data show CDR1 as SGHTA and CDR2 as FQGNSA. The CDR3 DNA is TGTGCCAGCAGCTTCGCCGACAGTCTGGCCCAGCATTTT. It translates to CASSFADSLAQHF. Drawing the rest from reference TRBV7-2 and TRBJ1-5, the complete variable domain is GAGVSQSPSNKVTEKGKDVELRCDPISGHTALYWYRQSLGQGLEFLIYFQGNSAPDKSGLPSDRFSAERTGGSVSTLTIQRTQQEDSAVYLCASSFADSLAQHFGDGTRLSIL.

The rearrangement links TRBV7-2 to TRBJ1-5; TRBD1 aligns across 8 bases. The CDR3 is made up of 14 amino acids. V shed 4 bases and J 6 bases; nucleotides not matched to a gene: 5. Looked up from germline, CDR1 is SGHTA and CDR2 is FQGNSA. CDR3 nucleotide sequence: TGTGCCAGCAGCTCCAGACAGGGGTTTCAGCCCCAGCATTTT. It is translated as CASSSRQGFQPQHF.

This chain uses TRBV7-2 with TRBJ2-1, with 8 bases identical to TRBD2. The CDR3 is made up of 15 amino acids. CDR1 and CDR2 from the germline V gene are SGHTA and FQGNSA. The V and J ends lost 7 bases and 4 bases, in that order; junction bases with no gene match: 9. CDR3 bases: TGTGCCAGCACCAGCGGGGGAGCGGGGTACAATGAGCAGTTCTTC. It specifies CASTSGGAGYNEQFF. Looking up the rest from reference TRBV7-2 and TRBJ2-1 gives the full variable domain: GAGVSQSPSNKVTEKGKDVELRCDPISGHTALYWYRQSLGQGLEFLIYFQGNSAPDKSGLPSDRFSAERTGGSVSTLTIQRTQQEDSAVYLCASTSGGAGYNEQFFGPGTRLTVL.